This is a list of T cell receptor beta chains from one sample in a study of identifying expanded T cells in peripheral blood. Method: immunoSEQ multiplex PCR; TCRdb's copy keeps in-frame clones and lacks some. The repertoire holds about 94,000 clones, with approximately 86% as singletons. Sequencing used blood. The receptors stem from a person aged 18 to 70 in good health. Each CDR3 is given with its conserved first and last residue. A D gene is named only where the DNA matches it firmly. Part of the rows lack a size; the others show once, few, many or a class for expanded clones.

d_call	v_call	j_call	clone_size	cdr3_nt	cdr3_aa
TRBD1	TRBV25-1	TRBJ2-7	-	TGTGCCAGCAGTGAAGGACAGGGGTCGGGTGAGCAGTACTTC	CASSEGQGSGEQYF
-	TRBV10-3	TRBJ2-7	-	TGTGCCATCAGTGATTCCTACGAGCAGTACTTC	CAISDSYEQYF
TRBD1	TRBV2	TRBJ1-1	-	TGTGCCAGCAGTAAGGGACAGGGGAGCACTGAAGCTTTCTTT	CASSKGQGSTEAFF
TRBD2	TRBV7-3	TRBJ2-2	-	TGTGCCAGCAGCCCCAGCGGCAGCGGGGGGATGAGCGGGGAGCTGTTTTTT	CASSPSGSGGMSGELFF
-	TRBV11-2	TRBJ1-2	-	TGTGCCAGCAGCCGTTTGGGGTCCTATGGCTACACCTTC	CASSRLGSYGYTF
TRBD1	TRBV7-9	TRBJ2-7	-	TGTGCCAGCAGCGCATACGGGACAGGACAATCCTACGAGCAGTACTTC	CASSAYGTGQSYEQYF
-	TRBV29-1	TRBJ2-3	-	TGCAGCGGCCGGACGACCGGAGATACGCAGTATTTT	CSGRTTGDTQYF
-	TRBV13	TRBJ2-5	-	TGTGCCAGCAGCTTGGGACACCCTAACCAAGAGACCCAGTACTTC	CASSLGHPNQETQYF
-	TRBV29-1	TRBJ1-2	-	TGCAGCGTTGATCTCCAGGTCGCCTACACCTTC	CSVDLQVAYTF
TRBD2	TRBV27	TRBJ2-1	-	TGTGCCAGCAGTTTAGGGACATTAGCGGGAGCCCACAATGAGCAGTTCTTC	CASSLGTLAGAHNEQFF
TRBD1	TRBV5-1	TRBJ1-2	-	TGCGCCAGCAGCTTGGAGGGGACAGGGGGTAATGGCTACACCTTC	CASSLEGTGGNGYTF
TRBD1	TRBV6-4	TRBJ1-1	-	TGTGCCAGCACCAATCTCGGACAGGGGAACACTGAAGCTTTCTTT	CASTNLGQGNTEAFF
-	TRBV7-9	TRBJ1-4	-	TGTGCCAGCAGCTTAGGGCTCCCTAATGAAAAACTGTTTTTT	CASSLGLPNEKLFF
TRBD1	TRBV7-8	TRBJ1-2	-	TGTGCCAGCAGCTCCTTGGACAGGGCGGGGAATGGCTACACCTTC	CASSSLDRAGNGYTF
TRBD1	TRBV2	TRBJ1-6	few	TGTGCCAGCAAGCAGGGGGCGTATAATTCACCCCTCCACTTT	CASKQGAYNSPLHF
TRBD1	TRBV11-2	TRBJ2-1	-	TGTGCCAGCAGCTCACCCAGGGGGCGAGGAGGCAATGAGCAGTTCTTC	CASSSPRGRGGNEQFF
-	TRBV18	TRBJ1-2	-	TGTGCCAGCTCACCCCTCGGCATCAACTATGGCTACACCTTC	CASSPLGINYGYTF
TRBD2	TRBV6-1	TRBJ2-1	-	TGTGCCAGCAGTGAATCGCCCTGGACTAGCGGGGGGGCGGGGCAGTTCTTC	CASSESPWTSGGAGQFF
-	TRBV10-3	TRBJ1-5	-	TGTGCCATCAGTGAGTCCGGGGGGGATCAGCCCCAGCATTTT	CAISESGGDQPQHF
-	TRBV19	TRBJ2-3	-	TGTGCCAGTAGTATTTCCGTCACAGATACGCAGTATTTT	CASSISVTDTQYF
-	TRBV9	TRBJ1-6	-	TGTGCCAGCAGCGTTGATGGGGCAAATTCACCCCTCCACTTT	CASSVDGANSPLHF
TRBD1	TRBV9	TRBJ1-1	-	TGTGCCAGCAGCGTCATATGGGAGGGGGCCGGGGGAGCTTTCTTT	CASSVIWEGAGGAFF
-	TRBV25-1	TRBJ2-5	-	TGTGCCAGCAGCAAAGAGACCCAGTACTTC	CASSKETQYF
TRBD2	TRBV7-2	TRBJ2-1	-	TGTGCCAGCAGCTTAGCTCTACTAGCGGGAACTGAGCAGTTCTTC	CASSLALLAGTEQFF
-	TRBV18	TRBJ1-1	-	TGTGCCAGCTCAACCTCTCTGGTCCAGGAGACTGAAGCTTTCTTT	CASSTSLVQETEAFF
TRBD1	TRBV5-1	TRBJ1-2	-	TGCGCCAGCAGCTGGGAAGCGTGGGACAGACACTCTGACGGGATTGGCTACACCTTC	CASSWEAWDRHSDGIGYTF
-	TRBV10-3	TRBJ1-5	many	TGTGCCATCCAGGATGGCAGGCTCCCTTTCAATCAGCCCCAGCATTTT	CAIQDGRLPFNQPQHF
-	TRBV19	TRBJ1-5	-	TGTGCCAGTCGGAAACCGGACCAGCCCCAGCATTTT	CASRKPDQPQHF
-	TRBV13	TRBJ2-2	-	TGTGCCAGCAGCCTTCGGCCGAACACCGGGGAGCTGTTTTTT	CASSLRPNTGELFF
-	TRBV6-1	TRBJ2-2	-	TGTGCCAGCAGCACCCTGACGAACACCGGGGAGCTGTTTTTT	CASSTLTNTGELFF
-	TRBV10-3	TRBJ1-1	-	TGTGCCACCAGGACAGCAGCTGGGGACACTGAAGCTTTCTTT	CATRTAAGDTEAFF
TRBD1	TRBV19	TRBJ1-5	-	TGTGCCAGTAGCCCGTTTCCGGGACAGGTCAATCAGCCCCAGCATTTT	CASSPFPGQVNQPQHF
TRBD2	TRBV7-9	TRBJ2-1	-	TGTGCCAGCAGCTGGAGCGGGAGCTCCTACAATGAGCAGTTCTTC	CASSWSGSSYNEQFF
-	TRBV25-1	TRBJ2-1	-	TGTGCCAGCAGCGCCTCTTTAGCGCTGAGTTCCTACAATGAGCAGTTCTTC	CASSASLALSSYNEQFF
-	TRBV6-4	TRBJ1-4	few	TGTGCCAGCAGTGACTGGGGTGGAAAACTGTTTTTT	CASSDWGGKLFF
-	TRBV4-3	TRBJ2-7	-	TGCGCCAGCAGCCAAGATCTTGGACCCCCGACCTACGAGCAGTACTTC	CASSQDLGPPTYEQYF
-	TRBV15	TRBJ2-2	-	TGTGCCACCAGCAATAGTAGGGGGACCGGGGAGCTGTTTTTT	CATSNSRGTGELFF
-	TRBV7-8	TRBJ1-5	-	TGTGCCAGCAGCTTAAAGAGTACAGGCGCTAGCAATCAGCCCCAGCATTTT	CASSLKSTGASNQPQHF